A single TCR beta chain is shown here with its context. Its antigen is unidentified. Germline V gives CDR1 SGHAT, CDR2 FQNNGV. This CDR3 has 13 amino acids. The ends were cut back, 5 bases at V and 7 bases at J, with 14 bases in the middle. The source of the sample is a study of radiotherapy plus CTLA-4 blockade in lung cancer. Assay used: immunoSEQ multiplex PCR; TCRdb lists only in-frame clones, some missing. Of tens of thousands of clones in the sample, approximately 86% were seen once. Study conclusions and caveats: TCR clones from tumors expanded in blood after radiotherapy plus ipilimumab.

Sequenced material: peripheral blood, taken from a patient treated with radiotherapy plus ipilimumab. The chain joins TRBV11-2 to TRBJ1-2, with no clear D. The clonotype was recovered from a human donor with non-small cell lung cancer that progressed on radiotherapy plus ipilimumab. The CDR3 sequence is CASSRDSPAGYTF. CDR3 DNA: TGTGCCAGCAGCCGCGACTCCCCTGCTGGCTACACCTTC.